The following is a T cell receptor beta chain sequence with its context. The PCR ran on 60 Vbeta and 13 Jbeta primers. Only in-frame clones appear in the TCRdb table, and some are missing; sequencing was by immunoSEQ multiplex PCR. The table includes 150,000 to 200,000 clones, about 80% detected once. The CDR3 loop spans 11 amino acids. V was shortened by 3 bases and J by 5 bases, with 5 bases between the two germline ends. Germline-derived CDR1 and CDR2 are GTSNPN and SVGIG (reference sequence). This entry belongs to a study of cytomegalovirus exposure and HLA in healthy donors. The sample comprised PBMCs. This chain joins TRBV30 and TRBJ2-1; D uncertain. The sequence derives from a woman between 35 and 50 years old in good health and CMV-seronegative. This CDR3 is CAWSENNEQFF. As DNA, the CDR3 is TGTGCCTGGAGCGAGAACAATGAGCAGTTCTTC.